The text below deals with one TCR beta chain. The read falls 3 residues short of the CDR3 end, and the missing part is taken from the germline J gene. Assay: immunoSEQ multiplex PCR; the TCRdb copy retains only in-frame clones and omits some. The table for this sample gives some 15,000 clones. Germline CDR1 SEHNR, CDR2 FQNEAQ (reference sequence). The length of the CDR3 is 14 residues. This specimen belongs to a study of T cells in women clearing cervical HPV infection. Background on the study: Case blood drawn at lesion detection; control blood after infection cleared.

The TCR comes from a woman between 18 and 69 years old with a cervical HPV16 infection that either progressed to CIN3+ or cleared (not recorded which). This chain connects TRBV7-9 to TRBJ1-2; D ambiguous. What was sequenced was blood buffy coat. The covered CDR3 bases are TGTGCCAGCAGCCCTGATGAACCACCCTACGAC. It specifies CASSPDEPPYD. The full CDR3 is CASSPDEPPYDYTF.